The clone carrying this TCR beta chain was detected ten times or more. Russia was home to the donors, healthy Caucasian individuals aged roughly 6 to 100. The CDR3 sequence is 16 residues long. The V gene end was trimmed by 5 bases and the J gene end by 4 bases; junction bases not matched to a gene: 13. Germline CDR1 reads SGHTA; CDR2 reads FQGNSA. This sample was included in a study of blood T cells in healthy people across ages. The second PCR ran about 7 to 12 cycles with a sample-barcoded 5' primer and J-beta primers. TCRdb ran MiXCR on the 5' RACE reads and lists one entry per CDR3 protein. Of more than 900,000 distinct CDR3 sequences listed, about 28% are singletons. These data also featured in a second study, about T cells of mothers and their children. This second study says: The effect of thymic selection on TCR recombination output is similar between related and unrelated pairs. Detection of persistent microchimeric T cell clones did not occur.

This TCR derives from a woman between 40 and 55 years old in good health. The rearrangement joins TRBV7-2 to TRBJ2-5; 7 bases match TRBD2. The source material was blood. The CDR3 region has the DNA TGTGCCAGCAGCCTAGAGGCTAGCGGAGTGGTAGAGACCCAGTACTTC. This codes for CASSLEASGVVETQYF.